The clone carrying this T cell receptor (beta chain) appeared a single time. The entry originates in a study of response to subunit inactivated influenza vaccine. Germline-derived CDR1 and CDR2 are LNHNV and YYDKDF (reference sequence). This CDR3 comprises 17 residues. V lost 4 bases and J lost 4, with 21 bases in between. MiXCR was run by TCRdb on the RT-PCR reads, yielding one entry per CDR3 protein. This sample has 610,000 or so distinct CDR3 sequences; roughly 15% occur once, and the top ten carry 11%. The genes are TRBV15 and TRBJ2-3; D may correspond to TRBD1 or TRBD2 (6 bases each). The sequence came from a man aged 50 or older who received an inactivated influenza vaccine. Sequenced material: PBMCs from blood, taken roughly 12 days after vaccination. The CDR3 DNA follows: TGTGCCACCAGCATTGGGAAGGGGGACTCCTTCTCAGATACGCAGTATTTT. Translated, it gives CATSIGKGDSFSDTQYF. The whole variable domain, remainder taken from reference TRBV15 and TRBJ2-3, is DAMVIQNPRYQVTQFGKPVTLSCSQTLNHNVMYWYQQKSSQAPKLLFHYYDKDFNNEADTPDNFQSRRPNTSFCFLDIRSPGLGDTAMYLCATSIGKGDSFSDTQYFGPGTRLTVL.